This TCR beta chain was found in a study of CD8+CD57+ T cells in acquired aplastic anemia. In the study overall: Mean read depth for CD4+ cells from healthy donors was some 11 million. Whole-study results and caveats: Common to patients and controls were 25 to 30 CD8+ CDR3 sequences. Patients and healthy controls showed no significant CD8+ Simpson's diversity difference.

Germline CDR1 and CDR2: LGHDT and YNNKEL (reference sequence). CDR3 length equals 17 residues. The sample holds a few counts of this clonotype. Its matching antigen is unknown. A single base separates this from a much larger clone, so it may be a read error. The study profiled TCR beta VDJ and CDR3 using genomic DNA as template. TCRdb passed the reads through MiXCR, listing each CDR3 protein once. The sample lists 55,000 to 80,000 distinct CDR3 sequences, roughly half occurring once. The sequenced sample was sorted CD4+, CD8+, or CD8+CD57+ T cells (not recorded which) from PBMCs. This TCR came from a human donor in good health, serving as a control. V and J are TRBV3-1 and TRBJ2-7; D may correspond to TRBD1 or TRBD2 (5 bases each). The CDR3 region is CASSPIHDGTADYEQHF. As DNA, the CDR3 is TGTGCCAGCAGCCCCATTCACGACGGGACGGCTGACTACGAGCAGCACTTC.